The clone carrying this T cell receptor (beta chain) has only a few counts. Its antigen is as yet unknown. Treatment noted: approximately 9-day PBMC culture with coronavirus spike peptide pools or control peptides (ViraFEST assay). The Oncomine TCR Beta short-read assay generated sequence data from the DNA of cultured CD4+ T cells. TCRdb called the PCR reads again in MiXCR, with one record for every CDR3 protein. The table has fewer than 15,000 distinct CDR3 sequences, roughly 60% seen once; the top ten hold over 15%. This specimen comes from a study of vaccination and CD4 T cells after COVID-19. About the research overall: Overlapping peptides of the spike proteins of SARS-CoV-2, HCoV-NL63, HCoV-OC43 and HCoV-229E were used for cell stimulation. Control cultures, each given a CEFX pool, an HIV-1 Nef pool, or no peptide, were included.

This sequence originates from a human donor who had recovered from COVID-19. The sequenced sample consisted of CD4+ T cells from blood, cultured in vitro.

In DNA form, the CDR3 reads TGCGCCAGCAGTGTCGCAGGGTATGGCTACACCTTC. This codes for CASSVAGYGYTF. This chain joins TRBV10-2 and TRBJ1-2; tentatively, D is TRBD1 (5 bases). Germline lookup yields CDR1 WSHSY and CDR2 SAAADI. This CDR3 comprises 12 residues. V was clipped by 4 bases and J by 5 bases, with 8 bases between them.